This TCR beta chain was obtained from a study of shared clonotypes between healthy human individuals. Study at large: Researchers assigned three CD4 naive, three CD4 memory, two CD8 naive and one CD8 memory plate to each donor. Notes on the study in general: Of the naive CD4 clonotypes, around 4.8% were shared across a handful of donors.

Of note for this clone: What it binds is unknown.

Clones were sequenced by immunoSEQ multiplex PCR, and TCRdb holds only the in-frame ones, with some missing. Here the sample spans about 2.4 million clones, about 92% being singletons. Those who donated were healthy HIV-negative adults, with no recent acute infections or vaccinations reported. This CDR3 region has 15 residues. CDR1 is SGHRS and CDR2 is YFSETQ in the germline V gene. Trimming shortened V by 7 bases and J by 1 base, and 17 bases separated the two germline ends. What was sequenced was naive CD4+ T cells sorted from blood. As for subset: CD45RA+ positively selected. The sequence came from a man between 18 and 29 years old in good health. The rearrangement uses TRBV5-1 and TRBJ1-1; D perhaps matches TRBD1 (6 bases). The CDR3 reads CASSPRDRPNTEAFF. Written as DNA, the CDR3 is TGCGCCAGCTCCCCTCGAGACAGGCCGAACACTGAAGCTTTCTTT.